Below are 30 T cell receptor beta chains sequenced from a single sample in a study of OX40 agonist ivuxolimab in advanced cancers. Repertoires were generated with immunoSEQ multiplex PCR, while TCRdb's copy carries only in-frame clones and drops some. The table records some 70,000 clones, 83% of them present only once. The source was CD4+ or CD8+ T cells sorted from blood, collected in a trial of the OX40 agonist ivuxolimab. These receptors were obtained from an adult with an advanced solid tumor such as melanoma, head and neck, liver or kidney cancer.

A few counts support this clone. V is TRBV11-2 and J is TRBJ2-2; no clear D gene. CDR1 and CDR2 (germline): SGHAT, FQNNGV. Trimming took off 0 bases at V and 8 bases at J, with 13 bases between the two ends. This CDR3 has 15 amino acids. Here the CDR3 DNA reads TGTGCCAGCAGCTTAGAGGCGGCGGTACGTGGGGAGCTGTTTTTT. Translation gives CASSLEAAVRGELFF.

The chain combines TRBV5-5 with TRBJ2-5; perhaps D is TRBD1 or TRBD2 (5 bases each). V was shortened by 4 bases and J by 4 bases, with 14 bases between the two germline ends. CDR1 and CDR2 (germline): SGHKS, YYEKEE (reference sequence). The CDR3 covers 14 residues. The CDR3 sequence: CASSPRGLGETQYF. The DNA of the CDR3 is TGTGCCAGCAGCCCGAGGGGCCTGGGAGAGACCCAGTACTTC.

The genes are TRBV6-4 and TRBJ2-2, with TRBD2 matching 7 bases. The CDR3 loop spans 14 amino acids. Per germline, CDR1 MRHNA and CDR2 SNTAGT. The V segment lost 4 bases and the J segment 6 bases; nucleotides outside the gene matches: 5. This CDR3 reads CASSVFAGAGELFF. For the CDR3, the DNA is TGTGCCAGCAGTGTTTTTGCGGGGGCCGGGGAGCTGTTTTTT.

This chain connects TRBV7-9 to TRBJ1-1, with a tentative D call TRBD1 (6 bases). CDR1 and CDR2 from the germline V gene are SEHNR and FQNEAQ (reference sequence). This CDR3 has 13 residues. V was cut by 1 base and J by 8 bases, with 11 bases left in between. The CDR3 protein is CASSLDGGTEAFF. CDR3 nucleotide sequence: TGTGCCAGCAGCTTAGATGGGGGGACAGAAGCTTTCTTT.

The J gene is TRBJ2-3, the V gene TRBV4-2; TRBD2 agrees at 8 bases. The junction had 11 bases not matched to a gene; V was cut back by 0 bases and J by 3 bases. The V gene's germline CDR1 is LGHNA and CDR2 YNFKEQ. The CDR3 is 18 residues long. The CDR3 nucleotides are TGTGCCAGCAGCCAAGAAGTAACCAGCGGGGGTAGGACAGATACGCAGTATTTT. Amino acid sequence: CASSQEVTSGGRTDTQYF.

This clone turned up a few times. The rearrangement uses TRBV6-5 and TRBJ2-7; TRBD2 is a possible D gene (6 bases). Between the trimmed V and J ends, which lost 6 bases and 3 bases, there was a span of 18 bases. The germline V gene encodes CDR1 MNHEY and CDR2 SVGAGI. The CDR3 covers 15 residues. CDR3 bases: TGTGCCAGCAGCCCCCGGGACGTTAGCGGCTACGAGCAGTACTTC. Protein: CASSPRDVSGYEQYF.

This sequence joins TRBV28 and TRBJ2-7; 8 nucleotides line up with TRBD1. The CDR3 loop spans 17 amino acids. From germline, CDR1 is MDHEN and CDR2 SYDVKM. After removal of 6 bases from V and 2 bases from J, the junction contained 15 bases not matched to a gene. CDR3 bases: TGTGCCAGCAGCACCCCGGGACAGGCCTACACAACCTACGAGCAGTACTTC. Protein: CASSTPGQAYTTYEQYF. Combining the CDR3 with reference TRBV28 and TRBJ2-7 gives the whole variable domain DVKVTQSSRYLVKRTGEKVFLECVQDMDHENMFWYRQDPGLGLRLIYFSYDVKMKEKGDIPEGYSVSREKKERFSLILESASTNQTSMYLCASSTPGQAYTTYEQYFGPGTRLTVT.

V usage is TRBV29-1 and J usage is TRBJ2-5; D gene uncertain. Trimming removed 4 bases at V and 2 bases at J, with 5 bases between. Germline V gene data show CDR1 as SQVTM and CDR2 as ANQGSEA. The length of the CDR3 is 11 residues. Here the CDR3 reads CSVVRQETQYF. The CDR3, as DNA: TGCAGCGTTGTTCGGCAAGAGACCCAGTACTTC.

This chain uses TRBV6-5 with TRBJ2-7; D gene unclear. V was cut by 7 bases and J by 2 bases, with 12 bases left in between. Germline V gene lookup returns CDR1 MNHEY and CDR2 SVGAGI. This CDR3 has 13 residues. The CDR3 sequence is CASTDDIAYEQYF. CDR3 coding DNA: TGTGCCAGCACCGACGACATAGCCTACGAGCAGTACTTC.

The chain has TRBV6-1 and TRBJ1-3; D not resolved. V was pared by 4 bases and J by 0 bases, with 10 bases between. In germline, CDR1 is MNHNS, CDR2 SASEGT. The CDR3 totals 15 residues. The CDR3 loop reads CASSVEAGSGNTIYF. CDR3 DNA sequence: TGTGCCAGCAGTGTAGAAGCGGGCTCTGGAAACACCATATATTTT.

The chain is built from TRBV5-1 and TRBJ1-6; D may be TRBD1 (5 bases). Germline V CDR1 and CDR2: SGHRS, YFSETQ. CDR3 length: 15 residues. V was trimmed by 0 bases and J by 1 base, leaving 5 bases between them. This chain's CDR3 is CASSLAGSYNSPLHF. The CDR3 nucleotides are TGCGCCAGCAGCTTGGCAGGGTCCTATAATTCACCCCTCCACTTT.

The V and J genes are TRBV5-5 and TRBJ2-3; the D is unclear. CDR3 size: 12 residues. V lost 4 bases, J lost 0 bases, and 3 bases lay in between. The germline gives CDR1 SGHKS, CDR2 YYEKEE (reference sequence). In DNA form, the CDR3 reads TGTGCCAGCAGCCCTAGCACAGATACGCAGTATTTT. Translation gives CASSPSTDTQYF.

The chain uses TRBV11-2 and TRBJ2-3, with 8 positions matching TRBD1. Trimming cost V 1 base and J 0 bases; bases outside gene matches: 3. Germline V gene lookup returns CDR1 SGHAT and CDR2 FQNNGV. The CDR3 has 16 amino acids. CDR3 bases: TGTGCCAGCAGCTTAGTGCGGACAGGGAGCACAGATACGCAGTATTTT. Its protein product is CASSLVRTGSTDTQYF.

The V and J genes are TRBV11-2 and TRBJ1-3; possible D gene TRBD1, 5 bases. CDR1 SGHAT and CDR2 FQNNGV come from the germline V gene. The CDR3 totals 16 residues. With 6 bases removed from V and 0 bases from J, the gap between germline ends came to 15 bases. The CDR3 here is CASRSLGRSSGNTIYF. CDR3 DNA sequence: TGTGCCAGCAGGTCCTTGGGGCGGAGCTCTGGAAACACCATATATTTT.

This chain uses TRBV6-1 with TRBJ1-5; no reliable D call. Germline V gives CDR1 MNHNS, CDR2 SASEGT. This CDR3 is 14 amino acids long. The V and J ends lost 2 bases and 0 bases respectively, with 5 bases between them. DNA of the CDR3: TGTGCCAGCAGTGAAAACCCTAGCAATCAGCCCCAGCATTTT. This gives the protein CASSENPSNQPQHF.

This rearrangement joins TRBV9 to TRBJ2-2; possibly TRBD2 for D (5 bases). The germline CDR1 and CDR2 sequences are SGDLS and YYNGEE. The CDR3 runs 15 residues. The ends were cut back, 4 bases at V and 2 bases at J, with 12 bases in the middle. CDR3 region: CASSSGEFNTGELFF. The DNA for the CDR3 is TGTGCCAGCAGCTCCGGGGAATTCAACACCGGGGAGCTGTTTTTT.

This CDR3 is CASSPRRGSGGTDTQYF. Written as DNA, the CDR3 is TGTGCCAGCAGCCCCAGGCGCGGTAGCGGGGGCACAGATACGCAGTATTTT. V usage is TRBV11-2 and J usage is TRBJ2-3, with TRBD2 matching over 8 bases. Germline assignment: CDR1 SGHAT and CDR2 FQNNGV. Trimming cost V 5 bases and J 1 base; bases outside gene matches: 11. This CDR3 has 17 amino acids.

Here the CDR3 reads CAWSQGLVSNQPQHF. In nucleotides, the CDR3 is TGTGCCTGGAGTCAGGGACTTGTAAGCAATCAGCCCCAGCATTTT. The chain combines TRBV30 with TRBJ1-5; possibly TRBD1 for D (5 bases). Trimming took 2 bases from V and 1 from J, leaving 12 bases between them. Germline V gene lookup returns CDR1 GTSNPN and CDR2 SVGIG (reference sequence). The CDR3 runs 15 residues.

The V call is TRBV7-6, the J call TRBJ2-2; 9 bases match TRBD2. The V gene's germline CDR1 is SGHVS and CDR2 FNYEAQ. V shed 5 bases and J 4 bases; nucleotides not matched to a gene: 8. There are 16 residues in the CDR3. CDR3: CASSARSSGGTGELFF. Written as DNA, the CDR3 is TGTGCCAGCAGCGCCAGGAGTAGCGGGGGCACCGGGGAGCTGTTTTTT.

This clone has only a few counts. The J gene is TRBJ1-1, the V gene TRBV28; 8 nucleotides align to TRBD1. CDR1 is MDHEN, CDR2 SYDVKM, per germline. The J segment lost 0 bases and the V segment lost 3 bases, leaving 3 bases of the junction unmatched. The CDR3 covers 15 residues. The CDR3 protein is CASSLTGAMNTEAFF. CDR3 sequence (DNA): TGTGCCAGCAGTTTGACAGGGGCTATGAACACTGAAGCTTTCTTT.

This chain joins TRBV2 and TRBJ1-4, with D tentatively TRBD1 (5 bases). Per the germline V gene, CDR1 is SNHLY and CDR2 is FYNNEI. This CDR3 contains 12 residues. Trimming shortened V by 8 bases and J by 8 bases, and 12 bases separated the two germline ends. CDR3 nucleotides: TGTGCCAGCGGGGGTGTGGGCGAAAAACTGTTTTTT. It codes for CASGGVGEKLFF. The full variable domain, with the rest looked up from reference TRBV2 and TRBJ1-4, is EPEVTQTPSHQVTQMGQEVILRCVPISNHLYFYWYRQILGQKVEFLVSFYNNEISEKSEIFDDQFSVERPDGSNFTLKIRSTKLEDSAMYFCASGGVGEKLFFGSGTQLSVL.

The chain couples TRBV7-8 to TRBJ2-3; 10 bases are shared with TRBD1. This CDR3 has 19 residues. Per the germline V gene, CDR1 is SGHVS and CDR2 is FQNEAQ. V shed 0 bases, J shed 6 bases, and the junction held 15 bases outside the gene matches. In nucleotides, the CDR3 is TGTGCCAGCAGCTTAGCGCGAACCCCGGGACAGGGGAAATCGGATACGCAGTATTTT. Encoded protein: CASSLARTPGQGKSDTQYF.

The chain has TRBV5-1 and TRBJ2-5; TRBD2 matches 8 bases. The germline V gene encodes CDR1 SGHRS and CDR2 YFSETQ. The ends lost 2 bases at V and 1 base at J; junction bases unmatched: 7. The CDR3 consists of 16 residues. CDR3 DNA: TGCGCCAGCAGCTTACGGGGGGGCGTCGGCCAAGAGACCCAGTACTTC. This translates into CASSLRGGVGQETQYF.

The chain links TRBV18 to TRBJ1-2; 8 positions agree with TRBD1. The germline V gene encodes CDR1 KGHSH and CDR2 LQKENI. The ends lost 3 bases at V and 3 bases at J; junction bases unmatched: 3. The CDR3 is made up of 14 amino acids. The CDR3 loop is CASSPTGEDYGYTF. The CDR3 bases are TGTGCCAGCTCACCGACAGGGGAGGACTATGGCTACACCTTC. Combining the CDR3 with reference TRBV18 and TRBJ1-2 gives the whole variable domain NAGVMQNPRHLVRRRGQEARLRCSPMKGHSHVYWYRQLPEEGLKFMVYLQKENIIDESGMPKERFSAEFPKEGPSILRIQQVVRGDSAAYFCASSPTGEDYGYTFGSGTRLTVV.

The V and J genes are TRBV2 and TRBJ1-5; 7 bases are shared with TRBD1. Germline CDR1 is SNHLY and CDR2 is FYNNEI. V lost 5 bases to trimming and J lost 0 bases; unmatched junction nucleotides: 10. This CDR3 has 17 residues. CDR3 in amino acids: CASSFGTAPYSNQPQHF. The CDR3 coding sequence is TGTGCCAGCAGTTTCGGGACAGCGCCTTATAGCAATCAGCCCCAGCATTTT.

The rearrangement uses TRBV21-1 and TRBJ2-3. TRBV21-1 is a pseudogene locus. The CDR3 is made up of 14 amino acids. CDR3 residues: CASSRNRTPDTQYF. CDR3 coding DNA: TGTGCCAGCAGCCGAAATAGGACGCCCGATACGCAGTATTTT.

The count of this clone is one. The gene calls are TRBV27 and TRBJ1-3; D is unresolved. CDR1 is MNHEY and CDR2 is SMNVEV in the germline V gene (reference sequence). The V and J ends lost 2 bases and 3 bases respectively, with 5 bases between them. The CDR3 is 13 amino acids. The CDR3 sequence is CASSLGGGNTIYF. The CDR3 nucleotides are TGTGCCAGCAGTTTAGGCGGTGGAAACACCATATATTTT.

The chain is built from TRBV15 and TRBJ2-3; 8 bases line up with TRBD1. The germline V gene encodes CDR1 LNHNV and CDR2 YYDKDF (reference sequence). The CDR3 sequence is 14 residues long. Trimming removed 2 bases from V and 4 bases from J; junction bases left unmatched: 2. Here the CDR3 DNA reads TGTGCCACCAGCAGACCGACAGGGGCAGATACGCAGTATTTT. Its protein product is CATSRPTGADTQYF.

V is TRBV2 and J is TRBJ1-1, with TRBD1 matching over 7 bases. The germline gives CDR1 SNHLY, CDR2 FYNNEI. CDR3 length: 14 residues. The trim removed 4 bases at V and 4 bases at J, leaving 6 bases unmatched. CDR3 in amino acids: CASSVVQGVTEAFF. DNA for the CDR3: TGTGCCAGCAGTGTAGTGCAGGGGGTCACTGAAGCTTTCTTT.

Here the CDR3 DNA reads TGTGCCAGCAGCTCCAGCGCCGGGGAGCTGTTTTTT. It translates to CASSSSAGELFF. The chain uses TRBV7-9 and TRBJ2-2; unclear D gene. The CDR3 has 12 residues. Trimming took off 4 bases at V and 6 bases at J, with 6 bases between the two ends. Looked up from germline, CDR1 is SEHNR and CDR2 is FQNEAQ (reference sequence).